The 21 T cell receptor beta chains listed next were all sequenced from one sample in a study of T cells in women clearing cervical HPV infection (dated by TCRdb to the late 2010s). Receptor libraries were prepared by the immunoSEQ multiplex PCR assay. TCRdb holds this immuneACCESS table with in-frame rearrangements only. Some clones are missing; in checked studies, unresolved V genes explain under half, and the rest has no known cause. The data table for this sample lists about 20,000 clones. The ten largest clonotypes hold 5.5% to 8% of the sample. Input material: blood buffy coat. Every receptor here comes from a woman aged 18-70 years with a cervical HPV16 infection that either progressed to CIN3+ or cleared (not recorded which).

Remarks on this clone: The read terminates 3 residues ahead of where the CDR3 ends, so the germline J gene completes it. This rearrangement joins TRBV6-2 or TRBV6-3 to TRBJ2-1, with no clear D. Trimming stripped 11 bases from V and 6 bases from J, with 17 bases between. The CDR3 has 13 residues. Per the germline V gene, CDR1 is MNHEY and CDR2 is SVGEGT. CDR3 protein: CAALSPGFNEQFF. The DNA read from the CDR3 is TGTGCCGCCCTGAGTCCGGGTTTCAATGAG.

About this clone: The read ends 3 residues shy of where the CDR3 ends; the end is completed using the germline J gene. The V call is TRBV20-1, the J call TRBJ2-3; weak D call: TRBD2 (5 bases). The CDR3 length is 15 residues. V was cut by 6 bases and J by 1 base, with 17 bases left in between. Germline CDR1 reads DFQATT; CDR2 reads SNEGSKA (reference sequence). CDR3 sequence reads: CSAPIRAARTDTQYF. Partial CDR3 DNA: TGCAGTGCCCCGATTAGAGCGGCCCGCACAGATACG.

A remark on this clone: Read data end 3 residues before the CDR3 end; the end is taken from the germline J gene. The chain employs TRBV7-9 and TRBJ2-3; 7 bases fit TRBD2. This CDR3 has 14 amino acids. J lost 2 bases, V lost 4 bases, and 3 bases had no gene match. Germline loops: CDR1 SEHNR, CDR2 FQNEAQ (reference sequence). The covered CDR3 bases are TGTGCCAGCAGCTGGGGGGGGAACACAGATACG. Translating it yields CASSWGGNTDT. The whole CDR3 protein is CASSWGGNTDTQYF.

Concerning this clone itself: The read falls 3 residues short of the CDR3 end, and the missing part is taken from the germline J gene. The J gene is TRBJ2-5, the V gene TRBV19; D is ambiguous. Per the germline V gene, CDR1 is LNHDA and CDR2 is SQIVND (reference sequence). Trimming pared 2 bases from V and 5 bases from J, leaving 15 bases between. The CDR3 totals 15 residues. The DNA read from the CDR3 is TGTGCCAGTAGTATATCGGCTAGTTTTTCGGAGACC. Translated, it gives CASSISASFSET. The full CDR3 protein is CASSISASFSETQYF.

On this clone: The read finishes 3 residues shy of the CDR3 end, and the germline J gene is used to complete it. The V gene is TRBV15, the J gene TRBJ1-2; a weak D match, TRBD1 (6 bases). With 0 bases removed from V and 4 bases from J, the gap between germline ends came to 9 bases. The CDR3 is 14 amino acids. Germline values: CDR1 LNHNV, CDR2 YYDKDF (reference sequence). The CDR3 reads CATSREGQIYGYTF. CDR3 DNA, as far as it was read: TGTGCCACCAGCAGAGAAGGACAGATCTATGGC.

Concerning this clone: The junction and the germline gene differ at one end; a read error may be behind it. The read finishes 3 residues shy of the CDR3 end, and the germline J gene is used to complete it. The chain couples TRBV4-2 to TRBJ2-2; D may correspond to TRBD1 or TRBD2 (5 bases each). Looked up from germline, CDR1 is LGHNA and CDR2 is YNFKEQ. CDR3 length: 16 residues. CDR3 sequence reads: CASSQDQGVVTGELFF. The CDR3 DNA, read in part, is TGCGCCAGCAGCCAAGATCAGGGAGTGGTCACCGGGGAG.

This CDR3 reads CATSDLRGTQYF. The covered CDR3 bases are TGTGCCACCAGTGATTTGCGGGGTACG. The chain links TRBV24-1 to TRBJ2-3, with D possibly TRBD2 on 5 matching bases. Read coverage stops 3 residues before the CDR3 terminus; the germline J gene supplies the remainder. CDR1 and CDR2 from the germline V gene are KGHDR and SFDVKD. V was pared by 0 bases and J by 8 bases, with 5 bases between. The CDR3 runs to 12 residues.

As to this clone: Coverage ceases 3 residues before the CDR3 finishes, and the germline J gene fills in the end. The chain links TRBV5-1 to TRBJ2-7; D is undetermined. This CDR3 is built from 13 residues. The V gene's germline CDR1 is SGHRS and CDR2 YFSETQ. V dropped 2 bases and J dropped 6 bases, with 12 bases sitting between them. The CDR3 DNA, read in part, is TGCGCCAGCAGCTTAAGGATAGCCGGCGAG. Protein sequence: CASSLRIAGE. The full CDR3 protein is CASSLRIAGEQYF.

The part of the CDR3 DNA that was read is TGTGCCAGCAGTACACAGGGAGCCTATGGC. Its translation: CASSTQGAYG. The CDR3 as a whole reads CASSTQGAYGYTF. The chain recombines TRBV28 with TRBJ1-2; D may be TRBD1 (6 bases). The read stops 3 residues short of the end of the CDR3; the missing end is completed from the germline J gene. The V end was cut by 5 bases, the J end by 4 bases, with 11 bases between. Germline CDR1 is MDHEN and CDR2 is SYDVKM. CDR3 length: 13 amino acids.

Turning to this clone: The read ends 3 residues early relative to the CDR3; the germline J gene fills the gap. V gene TRBV20-1 combines with J gene TRBJ1-2; TRBD1 aligns across 10 bases. V gave up 7 bases and J gave up 2 bases; unmatched junction bases: 7. CDR1 and CDR2 from the germline V gene are DFQATT and SNEGSKA (reference sequence). The CDR3 covers 14 residues. Here the CDR3 reads CSGVGTGENYGYTF. Incomplete CDR3 DNA: TGCAGTGGAGTAGGGACAGGGGAGAACTATGGC.

With respect to this clone: The read ends 3 residues shy of where the CDR3 ends; the end is completed using the germline J gene. This sequence joins TRBV7-6 and TRBJ2-3; D may be TRBD2 (6 bases). Germline values: CDR1 SGHVS, CDR2 FNYEAQ. V lost 3 bases, J lost 1 base, and 14 bases lay in between. The CDR3 totals 16 residues. Incomplete CDR3 DNA: TGTGCCAGCAGCTTGGATGGCGGGAAGGGCACAGATACG. Its translation: CASSLDGGKGTDT. In full, the CDR3 is CASSLDGGKGTDTQYF. The full variable domain, completed using reference TRBV7-6 and TRBJ2-3, is GAGVSQSPRYKVTKRGQDVALRCDPISGHVSLYWYRQALGQGPEFLTYFNYEAQQDKSGLPNDRFSAERPEGSISTLTIQRTEQRDSAMYRCASSLDGGKGTDTQYFGPGTRLTVL.

Concerning this clone: The read comes to an end 3 residues before the CDR3 does, leaving the germline J gene to fill in the end. The chain couples TRBV19 to TRBJ1-2; unclear D gene. This CDR3 region has 17 residues. Germline CDR1 is LNHDA and CDR2 is SQIVND (reference sequence). The DNA read from the CDR3 is TGTGCCAGTATAGGACTAGCGGGAGGACGCTCCTACAATGAC. This sequence encodes CASIGLAGGRSYND. The whole CDR3 sequence is CASIGLAGGRSYNDYTF.

About this clone itself: The read finishes 3 residues shy of the CDR3 end, and the germline J gene is used to complete it. The genes are TRBV2 and TRBJ2-7, with 8 positions matching TRBD1. Germline CDR1 SNHLY, CDR2 FYNNEI. The ends lost 9 bases at V and 5 bases at J; junction bases unmatched: 6. The CDR3 covers 12 residues. CDR3 protein: CASRQGSDEQYF. The part of the CDR3 DNA that was read is TGTGCCAGTAGACAGGGGAGCGACGAG.

Note on this clone: The read halts 3 residues ahead of the CDR3 end, with the missing end drawn from the germline J gene. The rearrangement uses TRBV11-3 and TRBJ2-1; D ambiguous. Trimming removed 4 bases from V and 0 bases from J, with 10 bases in between. Germline CDR1 reads SGHNT; CDR2 reads YENEEA. This CDR3 spans 15 amino acids. The CDR3 protein is CASSSGRSSYNEQFF. The sequenced part of the CDR3 DNA is TGTGCCAGCAGCTCTGGCAGGAGCTCCTACAATGAG.

Comment on this clone: The read gets to within 3 residues of the CDR3 end, and the germline J gene fills in the rest. This chain uses TRBV4-2 with TRBJ2-2; TRBD2 agrees at 12 bases. CDR3 length equals 20 residues. The germline V gene encodes CDR1 LGHNA and CDR2 YNFKEQ. J was trimmed by 3 bases and V by 1 base; bases with no gene match: 12. The covered CDR3 bases are TGTGCCAGCAGCCAAGGATTGGCTAGCGGGAGGGAGGGCGACACCGGGGAG. Its translation is CASSQGLASGREGDTGE. The full CDR3 protein is CASSQGLASGREGDTGELFF.

According to its frequency, this clone is medium-sized. The read stops 3 residues short of the end of the CDR3; the missing end is completed from the germline J gene. This chain joins TRBV18 and TRBJ2-3; 9 bases line up with TRBD1. J lost 6 bases, V lost 4 bases, and 5 bases had no gene match. Germline V CDR1 and CDR2: KGHSH, LQKENI. The CDR3 is 14 residues long. CDR3 region: CASSLGTGSDTQYF. The CDR3 bases that were read are TGTGCCAGCTCACTGGGGACAGGGAGCGATACG. Using reference TRBV18 and TRBJ2-3 for the parts outside the CDR3, the full variable domain is NAGVMQNPRHLVRRRGQEARLRCSPMKGHSHVYWYRQLPEEGLKFMVYLQKENIIDESGMPKERFSAEFPKEGPSILRIQQVVRGDSAAYFCASSLGTGSDTQYFGPGTRLTVL.

A note on this clone: The read halts 3 residues ahead of the CDR3 end, with the missing end drawn from the germline J gene. The V call is TRBV7-2, the J call TRBJ1-2; tentative D call: TRBD1 (5 bases). Germline CDR1 is SGHTA and CDR2 is FQGNSA. This CDR3 spans 12 amino acids. The DNA read from the CDR3 is TGTGCCCTGGGGCTACGCACAGATACC. It is translated as CALGLRTDT. The whole CDR3 reads CALGLRTDTYTF.

Comment on this clone: The CDR3 end is not reached by the read, which stops 3 residues before it; the germline J gene fills it in. The chain carries TRBV30 and TRBJ1-2; a possible D gene is TRBD1 (5 bases). The germline CDR1 and CDR2 sequences are GTSNPN and SVGIG (reference sequence). The CDR3 runs to 11 residues. Partial CDR3 DNA: TGTGCCTGGAGTGTAGGGGTTGAC. It encodes CAWSVGVD. The complete CDR3 sequence is CAWSVGVDYTF.

The sequenced CDR3 bases are TGTGCCAGCAGTGAGGCTAGCTCGCCGTGGCAAGAGACC. Translating gives CASSEASSPWQET. The whole CDR3 region reads CASSEASSPWQETQYF. V is TRBV2 and J is TRBJ2-5; tentative D call: TRBD2 (5 bases). The DNA ends 3 residues before the CDR3 does, and the rest of the CDR3 is filled in from the germline J gene. V shed 3 bases and J shed 2 bases, with 16 bases lying between them. The CDR3 is 16 residues long. Germline values: CDR1 SNHLY, CDR2 FYNNEI.

Concerning this clone: The read stops 3 residues short of the end of the CDR3; the missing end is completed from the germline J gene. The chain uses TRBV19 and TRBJ1-1, with D maybe TRBD1 (6 bases). There are 16 residues in the CDR3. Germline V gene lookup returns CDR1 LNHDA and CDR2 SQIVND (reference sequence). V was shortened by 3 bases and J by 3 bases, with 17 bases between the two germline ends. The CDR3 sequence is CASSIYLRGRDTEAFF. CDR3 DNA (partial): TGTGCCAGTAGTATCTATCTTAGGGGGAGAGACACTGAA.

Remarks on this clone: The read finishes 3 residues shy of the CDR3 end, and the germline J gene is used to complete it. The chain joins TRBV7-9 to TRBJ2-6; no definite D call. The ends were cut back, 0 bases at V and 2 bases at J, with 5 bases in the middle. Germline lookup yields CDR1 SEHNR and CDR2 FQNEAQ (reference sequence). The CDR3 has 15 amino acids. Incomplete CDR3 DNA: TGTGCCAGCAGCTTAGCACCAGCTGGGGCCAACGTC. The encoded protein is CASSLAPAGANV. The whole CDR3 reads CASSLAPAGANVLTF.